This passage covers 19 T cell receptor beta chains from one sample sequenced in a study of CD8 T cells in Susac syndrome. After extraction with the RNeasy kit, 0.5 to 1 ug of the RNA was reverse transcribed using random hexamers. MiXCR was run by TCRdb on the immunoSEQ multiplex PCR reads, yielding one entry per CDR3 protein. This sample yields 100,000 or so distinct CDR3 sequences, of which about 95% are seen a single time; approximately 0.33% belongs to the top ten. The sequenced sample consisted of CD8+ T cells from PBMCs. The receptors here all came from a human donor with Susac syndrome.

The chain employs TRBV5-1 and TRBJ1-1, with unresolved D. In germline, CDR1 is SGHRS, CDR2 YFSETQ. V was shortened by 0 bases and J by 0 bases, with 9 bases between the two germline ends. This CDR3 is built from 15 residues. The CDR3 is CASSLVDGMNTEAFF. For the CDR3, the DNA is TGCGCCAGCAGCTTGGTGGACGGAATGAACACTGAAGCTTTCTTT. The whole variable domain, remainder taken from reference TRBV5-1 and TRBJ1-1, is KAGVTQTPRYLIKTRGQQVTLSCSPISGHRSVSWYQQTPGQGLQFLFEYFSETQRNKGNFPGRFSGRQFSNSRSEMNVSTLELGDSALYLCASSLVDGMNTEAFFGQGTRLTVV.

The chain is built from TRBV13 and TRBJ2-2; D is ambiguous. Per the germline V gene, CDR1 is PRHDT and CDR2 is FYEKMQ (reference sequence). The CDR3 has 15 amino acids. The germline V and J ends were trimmed by 7 bases and 3 bases, with 15 bases remaining between them. The CDR3 sequence is CASTPRQFYTGELFF. CDR3 nucleotide sequence: TGTGCCAGCACCCCCCGGCAGTTCTACACCGGGGAGCTGTTTTTT.

The gene calls are TRBV15 and TRBJ2-7; no firm D call. V was clipped by 0 bases and J by 1 base, with 7 bases between them. Germline V gives CDR1 LNHNV, CDR2 YYDKDF (reference sequence). The length of the CDR3 is 14 residues. CDR3 DNA sequence: TGTGCCACCAGCAGAGATACTGGGTCCTACGAGCAGTACTTC. Translation: CATSRDTGSYEQYF.

This chain links TRBV29-1 with TRBJ2-3, with D unresolved. CDR1 is SQVTM and CDR2 is ANQGSEA in the germline V gene. The CDR3 covers 13 residues. V lost 0 bases to trimming and J lost 4 bases, with 8 bases between them. CDR3 region: CSVEDSLADTQYF. The CDR3 coding sequence is TGCAGCGTTGAAGACTCCTTGGCAGATACGCAGTATTTT.

Here the CDR3 reads CSARAPSGPEQFF. As DNA, the CDR3 is TGCAGTGCTAGAGCCCCATCAGGACCTGAGCAGTTCTTC. This chain uses TRBV20-1 with TRBJ2-1; D uncertain. The CDR3 has 13 amino acids. The V end was cut by 1 base, the J end by 9 bases, with 13 bases between. Germline CDR1 and CDR2: DFQATT and SNEGSKA (reference sequence).

This rearrangement joins TRBV6-5 to TRBJ2-1; 12 bases match TRBD2. The length of the CDR3 is 15 residues. After removal of 2 bases from V and 6 bases from J, the junction contained 2 bases not matched to a gene. The V gene's germline CDR1 is MNHEY and CDR2 SVGAGI. The CDR3 loop is CASSYLAGGPNEQFF. CDR3 nucleotides: TGTGCCAGCAGTTACCTAGCGGGAGGGCCCAATGAGCAGTTCTTC.

CDR3 DNA sequence: TGTGCCACCCTCAGGGGACTAGCGGGAGACACCGGGGAGCTGTTTTTT. Translated, it gives CATLRGLAGDTGELFF. This rearrangement joins TRBV25-1 to TRBJ2-2; 14 bases map to TRBD2. Germline assignment: CDR1 MGHDK and CDR2 SYGVNS. This CDR3 is built from 16 residues. V lost 10 bases, J lost 3 bases, and 7 bases stayed unmatched. The entire variable domain, with the rest obtained from reference TRBV25-1 and TRBJ2-2, is as follows: EADIYQTPRYLVIGTGKKITLECSQTMGHDKMYWYQQDPGMELHLIHYSYGVNSTEKGDLSSESTVSRIRTEHFPLTLESARPSHTSQYLCATLRGLAGDTGELFFGEGSRLTVL.

This clonotype has only a few counts. V is TRBV15 and J is TRBJ2-1, with D maybe TRBD1 (6 bases). Germline V CDR1 and CDR2: LNHNV, YYDKDF (reference sequence). This CDR3 contains 13 residues. Trimming cost V 1 base and J 13 bases, with 14 bases left between them. In nucleotides, the CDR3 is TGTGCCACCAGCAGAGTGGGGGCGGGCCGACAGTTCTTC. Translation: CATSRVGAGRQFF. Full variable domain (missing parts from reference TRBV15 and TRBJ2-1): DAMVIQNPRYQVTQFGKPVTLSCSQTLNHNVMYWYQQKSSQAPKLLFHYYDKDFNNEADTPDNFQSRRPNTSFCFLDIRSPGLGDTAMYLCATSRVGAGRQFFGPGTRLTVL.

Here the CDR3 DNA reads TGTGCCAGCAGCTTACAGGGGTTCGATGAGCAGTTCTTC. It yields the protein CASSLQGFDEQFF. The chain joins TRBV12-3 or TRBV12-4 to TRBJ2-1, with 7 bases identical to TRBD1. The CDR3 consists of 13 residues. V lost 6 bases, J lost 8 bases, and 7 bases stayed unmatched.

The rearrangement links TRBV6-5 to TRBJ2-1, with 7 nucleotides matching TRBD1. Germline CDR1 and CDR2: MNHEY and SVGAGI. This CDR3 contains 17 residues. The trim removed 4 bases at V and 3 bases at J, leaving 12 bases unmatched. Here the CDR3 reads CASSSNRRDRDYNEQFF. The CDR3 DNA reads as TGTGCCAGCAGTTCGAATCGCCGGGACAGAGACTACAATGAGCAGTTCTTC.

This chain connects TRBV24-1 to TRBJ2-1; D is unresolved. Germline V gene sequence: CDR1 KGHDR, CDR2 SFDVKD. CDR3 length: 15 residues. Trimming left V 5 bases short and J 0 bases short, with 10 bases between. The CDR3 spells CATSALQSSYNEQFF. The CDR3 nucleotides are TGTGCCACCAGTGCTCTGCAGAGCTCCTACAATGAGCAGTTCTTC.

This chain links TRBV9 with TRBJ1-5; 8 nucleotides align to TRBD1. Germline CDR1 reads SGDLS; CDR2 reads YYNGEE. V shed 3 bases and J 2 bases; nucleotides not matched to a gene: 4. The CDR3 sequence is 15 residues long. CDR3 in amino acids: CASSADRGGNQPQHF. In DNA form, the CDR3 reads TGTGCCAGCAGCGCTGACAGGGGCGGCAATCAGCCCCAGCATTTT.

This chain links TRBV20-1 with TRBJ2-1; D is perhaps TRBD2 (5 bases). Looked up from germline, CDR1 is DFQATT and CDR2 is SNEGSKA (reference sequence). This CDR3 contains 15 residues. The V and J ends lost 3 bases and 4 bases respectively, with 16 bases between them. The CDR3 DNA reads TGCAGTGCTAGCTCTCGGGATCGGGTTTACAATGAGCAGTTCTTC. Protein: CSASSRDRVYNEQFF.

The CDR3 region has the DNA TGTGCCAGCAGCAGGACAGGGTTCCCCGGGGAGCTGTTTTTT. It encodes CASSRTGFPGELFF. The chain uses TRBV21-1 and TRBJ2-2; the DNA was not compared with TRBD1, the D call given in the table. TRBV21-1 is flagged as a pseudogene. The CDR3 spans 14 residues.

This chain uses TRBV9 with TRBJ2-3; 9 bases are a match to TRBD2. With V trimmed by 4 bases and J by 1 base, 7 bases remained unmatched. This CDR3 has 16 residues. CDR1 and CDR2 (germline): SGDLS, YYNGEE. The CDR3 loop reads CASSPSRLAGTDTQYF. Here the CDR3 DNA reads TGTGCCAGCAGCCCAAGCCGACTAGCGGGCACAGATACGCAGTATTTT.

The chain links TRBV18 to TRBJ1-2; tentatively, D is TRBD1 (6 bases). V lost 0 bases and J 7 bases, leaving 12 bases between the germline ends. Germline lookup yields CDR1 KGHSH and CDR2 LQKENI. The CDR3 extends over 14 amino acids. The CDR3 DNA sequence: TGTGCCAGCTCACCACCACAGGGTCATGGTGGCTACACCTTC. This codes for CASSPPQGHGGYTF.

The chain uses TRBV14 and TRBJ1-1, with D unresolved. V gave up 4 bases and J gave up 1 base, with 13 bases separating them. The CDR3 loop spans 15 amino acids. CDR1 is SGHDN, CDR2 FVKESK, per germline. The CDR3 DNA is TGTGCCAGCAGCCCCACGGGCAGTTCGAACACTGAAGCTTTCTTT. Residues: CASSPTGSSNTEAFF. Variable domain in full (rest from reference TRBV14 and TRBJ1-1): EAGVTQFPSHSVIEKGQTVTLRCDPISGHDNLYWYRRVMGKEIKFLLHFVKESKQDESGMPNNRFLAERTGGTYSTLKVQPAELEDSGVYFCASSPTGSSNTEAFFGQGTRLTVV.

V and J are TRBV12-5 and TRBJ1-2; D gene unclear. Germline-derived CDR1 and CDR2 are LGHNT and FRNRAP. The V end was cut by 7 bases, the J end by 2 bases, with 8 bases between. The CDR3 is 12 amino acids. DNA for the CDR3: TGTGCTAGTGCCACAAACAACTATGGCTACACCTTC. It codes for CASATNNYGYTF.

CDR3 sequence reads: CASSFAQGNYGYTF. The CDR3 DNA reads TGTGCCAGCAGCTTCGCTCAGGGAAACTATGGCTACACCTTC. This chain connects TRBV7-9 to TRBJ1-2; tentatively, D is TRBD1 (5 bases). The length of the CDR3 is 14 residues. Germline V CDR1 and CDR2: SEHNR, FQNEAQ (reference sequence). V lost 3 bases to trimming and J lost 2 bases, with 10 bases between them.